These T cell receptor beta chains were read from a single sample in a study of CD8+ T cells in alopecia areata. The method was immunoSEQ multiplex PCR; TCRdb's version includes in-frame clones alone and lacks a portion of them. Among about 97,000 clones, roughly 41% were seen once, and the ten largest hold around 1.4%. The sample consisted of CD4+ T cells sorted from blood. The receptors were sampled from a human donor with alopecia areata. Both conserved end residues are part of each CDR3. A D gene is named only where the DNA matches it firmly. Part of the rows lack a size; the others show once, few, many or a class for expanded clones.

j_call d_call v_call clone_size cdr3_nt cdr3_aa
TRBJ1-1 - TRBV30 - TGTGCCTGGAGTCCAAGGGGACACCACACTGAAGCTTTCTTT CAWSPRGHHTEAFF
TRBJ2-3 TRBD1 TRBV7-9 - TGTGCCAGCAGCTCGGACAGGGTGGAGGGCGCAGATACGCAGTATTTT CASSSDRVEGADTQYF
TRBJ2-7 TRBD1 TRBV7-9 - TGTGCCAGCAGCTTGGTCGGGACAGGGAGTTACGAGCAGTACTTC CASSLVGTGSYEQYF
TRBJ2-7 - TRBV29-1 few TGCAGCGGGGCTTCGAGAAGCCGAGGCTTCTACGAGCAGTACTTC CSGASRSRGFYEQYF
TRBJ2-2 - TRBV27 - TGTGCCAGCAGTTATCCAGGGACCGGGGAGCTGTTTTTT CASSYPGTGELFF
TRBJ2-3 TRBD1 TRBV19 few TGTGCCAGTAGTACAACAGGGGGAACAGATACGCAGTATTTT CASSTTGGTDTQYF
TRBJ2-7 - TRBV29-1 few TGCAGCGTTCGGGGGGCGTCTTTCGAGCAGTACTTC CSVRGASFEQYF
TRBJ2-7 - TRBV30 - TGTGCCTGGAGTGTCACGGGGGTTCAGTACTTC CAWSVTGVQYF
TRBJ2-2 TRBD1 TRBV9 - TGTGCCAGCAGCGCCGAACAGGGGGCGAGAACCGGGGAGCTGTTTTTT CASSAEQGARTGELFF
TRBJ1-1 - TRBV16 - TGTGCCAGCAGCCAATCGGGGAAAAACACTGAAGCTTTCTTT CASSQSGKNTEAFF
TRBJ2-5 - TRBV5-4 - TGTGCCAGCAGCCCCAGGACCGGGGGGCCTCGGGAGACCCAGTACTTC CASSPRTGGPRETQYF
TRBJ2-1 TRBD1 TRBV15 - TGTGCCACCAGCAGAGATCCGACAGGGGATAATGAGCAGTTCTTC CATSRDPTGDNEQFF
TRBJ2-1 - TRBV11-3 - TGTGCCAGCAGCTCAACGACGGTGGACAATGAGCAGTTCTTC CASSSTTVDNEQFF
TRBJ2-1 TRBD2 TRBV29-1 - TGCAGCGTTACAGGACTAGCGAACAGCAATGAGCAGTTCTTC CSVTGLANSNEQFF
TRBJ2-7 TRBD1 TRBV29-1 - TGCAGCGTTGAAGATCGACAGGGAATATACGAGCAGTACTTC CSVEDRQGIYEQYF
TRBJ2-1 TRBD2 TRBV7-9 - TGTGCCAGCAGCTTATCCTTAGCGGGATCATACAATGAGCAGTTCTTC CASSLSLAGSYNEQFF
TRBJ2-1 - TRBV29-1 - TGCAGCGTTGTTCGGCTGCTAGGGAATGAGCAGTTCTTC CSVVRLLGNEQFF
TRBJ1-1 - TRBV5-1 - TGCGCCAGCAGCTTGGATGGAGTCCCCGGCACTGAAGCTTTCTTT CASSLDGVPGTEAFF
TRBJ2-1 - TRBV5-4 once TGTGCCAGCAGCTTGGCCAGGCTTCCCTACAATGAGCAGTTCTTC CASSLARLPYNEQFF
TRBJ2-7 - TRBV28 - TGTGCCAGCAGATCCGGAGAGTTCTACGAGCAGTACTTC CASRSGEFYEQYF
TRBJ2-5 - TRBV29-1 - TGCAGCGTTGTGACGGGGAGCCAAGAGACCCAGTACTTC CSVVTGSQETQYF
TRBJ2-5 - TRBV5-4 - TGTGCCAGCAGCTTGGACCAGGGGCTCGAGACCCAGTACTTC CASSLDQGLETQYF
TRBJ2-7 - TRBV28 few TGTGCCAGCAGTTCGATCTTCTACGAGCAGTACTTC CASSSIFYEQYF
TRBJ2-5 - TRBV2 - TGTGCCAGCAGTGCCGGGACTGAGGAGACCCAGTACTTC CASSAGTEETQYF
TRBJ2-7 - TRBV28 few TGTGCCAGCAGCCGGGCCCCCGGTTTCTACGAGCAGTACTTC CASSRAPGFYEQYF
TRBJ2-1 - TRBV5-1 - TGCGCCAGTACCGGAAGTTCCTACAATGAGCAGTTCTTC CASTGSSYNEQFF
TRBJ2-7 - TRBV30 - TGTGCCTGGACTCTGGGTCTTTACGAGCAGTACTTC CAWTLGLYEQYF
TRBJ2-7 TRBD2 TRBV9 few TGTGCCAGCAGCGTAAGACTAGCGGGAGAGCAGTACTTC CASSVRLAGEQYF
TRBJ2-5 - TRBV27 - TGTGCCAGCAGTCCAAACCGGGGGCAAGAGACCCAGTACTTC CASSPNRGQETQYF
TRBJ1-1 - TRBV30 - TGTGCCGGCGGTCTGGTGAACACTGAAGCTTTCTTT CAGGLVNTEAFF
TRBJ1-6 TRBD1 TRBV9 - TGTGCCAGCAGCGCTGACAGGGGTTGGAATTCACCCCTCCACTTT CASSADRGWNSPLHF
TRBJ1-5 TRBD1 TRBV18 few TGTGCCAGCTCATTACGCCTAGGACAGGGGGACCCCCAGCATTTT CASSLRLGQGDPQHF
TRBJ2-7 - TRBV5-4 few TGTGCCAGCAGCCCAGACAGGTACGAGCAGTACTTC CASSPDRYEQYF
TRBJ2-3 - TRBV4-1 few TGCGCCAGCAGCCAAGCCAGGGCGGCAGATACGCAGTATTTT CASSQARAADTQYF
TRBJ2-7 TRBD2 TRBV30 - TGTGCCTGGAGTGTACGGGGGGAATCCCAGCAGTACTTC CAWSVRGESQQYF
TRBJ2-2 - TRBV6-5 - TGTGCCACCCGAAGAGGGACCGGGGAGCTGTTTTTT CATRRGTGELFF
TRBJ2-3 - TRBV7-7 - TGTGCTAGCAGCCGGGACAGCACAGATACGCAGTATTTT CASSRDSTDTQYF
TRBJ2-1 TRBD2 TRBV30 - TGTGCCTGGAGTGATGCCGGGACTAGCGGGAGAATTTACAATGAGCAGTTCTTC CAWSDAGTSGRIYNEQFF
TRBJ1-1 TRBD1 TRBV4-2 few TGTGCCAGCAGCCAAGCCCCTACACCTTTCGACAGGGATCCTAACACTGAAGCTTTCTTT CASSQAPTPFDRDPNTEAFF
TRBJ1-5 TRBD1 TRBV25-1 once TGTGCCAGCAGAGGACAGGGGAATCAGCCCCAGCATTTT CASRGQGNQPQHF
TRBJ2-1 TRBD2 TRBV5-6 - TGTGCCAGCAGCTTGGCTCCTAGCGGGGGGTCCTACAATGAGCAGTTCTTC CASSLAPSGGSYNEQFF
TRBJ2-2 TRBD1 TRBV5-1 - TGCGCCAGCAGCCCTGGACAGGGGACGAACACCGGGGAGCTGTTTTTT CASSPGQGTNTGELFF
TRBJ1-4 - TRBV28 - TGTGCCAGCAGTTTAGTCCAGGCTGGTGAAAAACTGTTTTTT CASSLVQAGEKLFF
TRBJ2-3 TRBD2 TRBV28 - TGTGCCAGCAGCAGCTGGGCGGGGGTGAGCACAGATACGCAGTATTTT CASSSWAGVSTDTQYF
TRBJ1-6 TRBD1 TRBV30 few TGTGCCTGGAGGACAGGGGGGAATTCACCCCTCCACTTT CAWRTGGNSPLHF
TRBJ2-5 TRBD1 TRBV5-4 - TGTGCCAGCAGCATCAGCCCGGGACAGGGGGCAGGGGAGACCCAGTACTTC CASSISPGQGAGETQYF
TRBJ2-5 - TRBV7-9 medium-sized TGTGCCAGCAGCCTGTCTACAGGGTTTCAAGAGACCCAGTACTTC CASSLSTGFQETQYF
TRBJ1-1 - TRBV7-8 few TGTGCCAGCCAAGCGACGGGGGCTCGGAACACTGAAGCTTTCTTT CASQATGARNTEAFF
TRBJ2-2 - TRBV29-1 few TGCAGCGCCAGACGGGGGGCTGGTGGGGACACCGGGGAGCTGTTTTTT CSARRGAGGDTGELFF
TRBJ2-7 - TRBV29-1 few TGCAGCGTCAAGATGGGGGGCAGCTCCTACGAGCAGTACTTC CSVKMGGSSYEQYF
TRBJ2-3 TRBD1 TRBV30 - TGTGCCTGGAGGAGGGGGCGCACAGATACGCAGTATTTT CAWRRGRTDTQYF